A selection of T cell receptor beta chains follows, all from one sample in a study of read filtering for tumor transcriptome and immune sequencing. TCRdb used MiXCR to reprocess the reads, holding one entry per CDR3 protein. The sample holds 50,000 to 65,000 distinct CDR3 sequences, 9% to 15% seen once. Source material: a population of CD138-negative cells sorted from bone marrow. The receptors come from a donor at least 40 years old with multiple myeloma. Both conserved end residues are part of each CDR3. D genes are given only for firm matches. Rows may omit the clone size; those that give it use once, few, many or a size class.

v_call,j_call,d_call,clone_size,cdr3_aa,cdr3_nt
TRBV15,TRBJ2-7,NA,many,CATTPGRAAYEQYF,TGTGCCACCACCCCGGGAAGGGCAGCCTACGAGCAGTACTTC
TRBV5-1,TRBJ1-3,TRBD1,many,CASSLAGTENTIYF,TGCGCCAGCAGCTTAGCCGGGACAGAAAACACCATATATTTT
TRBV3-1,TRBJ1-2,NA,many,CASSQGPGGTVLHTF,TGTGCCAGCAGCCAAGGTCCTGGAGGAACGGTATTGCACACCTTC
TRBV6-5,TRBJ1-2,TRBD1,many,CASSGGDRVYGYTF,TGTGCCAGCAGTGGGGGGGACAGGGTTTATGGCTACACCTTC
TRBV20-1,TRBJ1-1,TRBD1,many,CSATYRGRSMNTEAFF,TGCAGTGCTACTTACAGGGGCCGATCAATGAACACTGAAGCTTTCTTT
TRBV7-8,TRBJ1-1,NA,many,CASSRWGTEAFF,TGTGCCAGCAGCCGTTGGGGCACTGAAGCTTTCTTT
TRBV6-5,TRBJ2-1,NA,many,CASSLTGQNYNEQFF,TGTGCCAGCAGTTTAACAGGGCAAAACTACAATGAGCAGTTCTTC
TRBV7-9,TRBJ2-7,TRBD2,many,CASSSPGGPYEQYF,TGTGCCAGCAGCTCGCCGGGGGGGCCCTACGAGCAGTACTTC
TRBV5-1,TRBJ2-3,NA,many,CASSLESKRTDTQYF,TGCGCCAGCAGCTTGGAGTCGAAGCGCACAGATACGCAGTATTTT
TRBV9,TRBJ2-7,TRBD1,many,CASSPRQGTGHSYEQYF,TGTGCCAGCAGCCCCCGGCAGGGGACAGGGCATTCCTACGAGCAGTACTTC
TRBV7-6,TRBJ1-1,NA,many,CASSLALYTEAFF,TGTGCCAGCAGCTTAGCGCTGTACACTGAAGCTTTCTTT
TRBV20-1,TRBJ2-5,NA,many,CSASSGTTKETQYF,TGCAGTGCTAGCTCCGGGACAACCAAAGAGACCCAGTACTTC
TRBV7-2,TRBJ2-3,NA,many,CASSPNTDTQYF,TGTGCCAGCAGCCCCAACACAGATACGCAGTATTTT
TRBV12-3/TRBV12-4,TRBJ2-6,NA,many,CASSLSVSGANVLTF,TGTGCCAGCAGTTTAAGCGTTTCGGGGGCCAACGTCCTGACTTTC
TRBV12-3/TRBV12-4,TRBJ2-1,TRBD1,many,CASSLRDSRTQGAYNEQFF,TGTGCCAGCAGCCTCCGGGACAGCCGTACCCAGGGGGCCTACAATGAGCAGTTCTTC
TRBV20-1,TRBJ2-1,TRBD2,many,CSATGGANNEQFF,TGCAGTGCTACCGGGGGGGCAAATAATGAGCAGTTCTTC
TRBV27,TRBJ1-5,NA,many,CASSLSGRDNQPQHF,TGTGCCAGCAGTTTATCAGGAAGGGACAATCAGCCCCAGCATTTT
TRBV5-1,TRBJ2-7,NA,many,CASSLGRGGEQYF,TGCGCCAGCAGCTTGGGCCGTGGAGGGGAGCAGTACTTC
TRBV3-1,TRBJ2-3,NA,many,CASSQATDTQYF,TGTGCCAGCAGCCAAGCCACAGATACGCAGTATTTT
TRBV7-9,TRBJ2-1,NA,many,CASSLVWGGAGEQFF,TGTGCCAGCAGCTTAGTTTGGGGTGGGGCCGGTGAGCAGTTCTTC
TRBV18,TRBJ2-1,TRBD1,many,CASSPLQGQSNEQFF,TGTGCCAGCTCACCATTGCAGGGACAGTCGAATGAGCAGTTCTTC
TRBV11-2,TRBJ2-3,NA,NA,CASSHDRGIGTDTQYF,TGTGCCAGCAGCCACGATCGGGGTATTGGCACAGATACGCAGTATTTT
TRBV7-2,TRBJ2-5,NA,NA,CASGGYQETQYF,TGTGCCAGCGGAGGGTACCAAGAGACCCAGTACTTC
TRBV30,TRBJ2-3,TRBD2,many,CAWTSGEVDTQYF,TGTGCCTGGACTAGCGGGGAAGTAGATACGCAGTATTTT
TRBV3-1,TRBJ1-1,TRBD1,many,CASSRPGQGAEAFF,TGTGCCAGCAGCCGCCCGGGGCAGGGGGCTGAAGCTTTCTTT
TRBV6-5,TRBJ2-7,TRBD1,many,CASSYSDRNEQYF,TGTGCCAGCAGTTACTCGGACAGGAACGAGCAGTACTTC
TRBV30,TRBJ2-1,NA,many,CAWSVNSNEQFF,TGTGCCTGGAGTGTAAATAGCAATGAGCAGTTCTTC
TRBV29-1,TRBJ1-1,NA,large,CSVEADTEAFF,TGCAGCGTTGAGGCAGACACTGAAGCTTTCTTT
TRBV7-3,TRBJ2-3,NA,many,CASSLGAGADTQYF,TGTGCCAGCAGCTTAGGAGCGGGTGCAGATACGCAGTATTTT
TRBV19,TRBJ2-1,TRBD1,many,CASRSRGTGSYEQFF,TGTGCCAGTAGGTCGAGGGGGACAGGGTCGTATGAGCAGTTCTTC